This T cell receptor beta chain is drawn from a study of T-cell reconstitution after alpha-beta-depleted transplantation in children. Study outcomes and limitations: When one year had passed after transplant, most T-cell counts and diversity came from newly produced T cells. Surviving recipient T cells and thymic progenitors produced the high day-60 TCRbeta diversity seen in some patients. After transplant, at about two months, alpha-beta T cells were reportedly derived from several hundred expanded graft clones.

A TCRbeta library incorporating unique molecular identifiers was prepared. Using its own MiXCR run on the PCR reads, TCRdb lists one record per CDR3 protein. This table has more than 400,000 distinct CDR3 sequences, over 10% appearing once. As regards this clonotype: Its antigen is not identified.

CDR3 size: 13 residues. Between the trimmed V and J ends, which lost 6 bases and 2 bases, there was a span of 14 bases. From germline, CDR1 is SQVTM and CDR2 ANQGSEA. This receptor was identified in a female patient aged 2 to 10 who had a stem cell transplant for aplastic anemia, so the T cells may come from the graft donor. Material: PBMCs, mostly from graft donor cells, obtained 180 days after TCRalphabeta/CD19-depleted stem cell transplant. The chain carries TRBV29-1 and TRBJ2-7; no definite D call. CDR3 bases: TGCAGCGTCTCAACCCCGACCCCCTACGAGCAGTACTTC. Translated: CSVSTPTPYEQYF.